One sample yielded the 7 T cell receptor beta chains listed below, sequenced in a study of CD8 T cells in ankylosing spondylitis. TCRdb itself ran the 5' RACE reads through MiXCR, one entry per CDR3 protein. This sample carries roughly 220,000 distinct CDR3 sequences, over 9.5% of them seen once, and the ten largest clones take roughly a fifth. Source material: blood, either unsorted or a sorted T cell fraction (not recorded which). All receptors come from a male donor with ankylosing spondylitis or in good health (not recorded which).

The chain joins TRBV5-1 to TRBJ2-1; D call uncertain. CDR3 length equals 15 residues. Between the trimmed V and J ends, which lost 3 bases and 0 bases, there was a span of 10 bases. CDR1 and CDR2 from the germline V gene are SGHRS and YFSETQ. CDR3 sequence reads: CASSYLQSSYNEQFF. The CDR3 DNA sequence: TGCGCCAGCAGCTACCTACAAAGCTCCTACAATGAGCAGTTCTTC.

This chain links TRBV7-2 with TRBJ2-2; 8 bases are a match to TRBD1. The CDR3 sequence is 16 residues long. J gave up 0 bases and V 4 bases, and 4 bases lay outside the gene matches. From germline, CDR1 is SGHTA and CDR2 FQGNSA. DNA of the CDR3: TGTGCCAGCAGCTCAGGGGGCGGCACGAACACCGGGGAGCTGTTTTTT. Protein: CASSSGGGTNTGELFF.

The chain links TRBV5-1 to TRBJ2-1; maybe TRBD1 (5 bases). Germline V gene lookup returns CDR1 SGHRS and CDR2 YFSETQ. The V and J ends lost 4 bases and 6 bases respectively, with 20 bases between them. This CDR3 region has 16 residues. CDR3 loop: CASSTPRSGLVNEQFF. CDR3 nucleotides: TGCGCCAGCAGCACCCCTAGGTCAGGGCTGGTCAATGAGCAGTTCTTC. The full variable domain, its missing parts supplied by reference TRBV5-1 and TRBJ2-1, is KAGVTQTPRYLIKTRGQQVTLSCSPISGHRSVSWYQQTPGQGLQFLFEYFSETQRNKGNFPGRFSGRQFSNSRSEMNVSTLELGDSALYLCASSTPRSGLVNEQFFGPGTRLTVL.

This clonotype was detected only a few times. The CDR3 DNA is TGTGCCAGCAGCTTCCAGTCTAGCGGTCAAGAGACCCAGTACTTC. This translates into CASSFQSSGQETQYF. The J gene is TRBJ2-5, the V gene TRBV7-2, with 7 bases that match TRBD2. This CDR3 comprises 15 residues. The trim removed 3 bases at V and 2 bases at J, leaving 6 bases unmatched. Germline CDR1 and CDR2: SGHTA and FQGNSA.

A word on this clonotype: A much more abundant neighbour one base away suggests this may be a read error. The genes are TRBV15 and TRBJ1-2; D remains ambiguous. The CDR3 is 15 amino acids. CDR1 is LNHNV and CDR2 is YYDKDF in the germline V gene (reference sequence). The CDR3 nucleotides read TGTGCCACCAGCAGAGCTGTGGACCCTAACTATGGCGACACCTTC. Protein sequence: CATSRAVDPNYGDTF. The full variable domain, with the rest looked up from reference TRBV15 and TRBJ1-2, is DAMVIQNPRYQVTQFGKPVTLSCSQTLNHNVMYWYQQKSSQAPKLLFHYYDKDFNNEADTPDNFQSRRPNTSFCFLDIRSPGLGDTAMYLCATSRAVDPNYGDTFGSGTRLTVV.

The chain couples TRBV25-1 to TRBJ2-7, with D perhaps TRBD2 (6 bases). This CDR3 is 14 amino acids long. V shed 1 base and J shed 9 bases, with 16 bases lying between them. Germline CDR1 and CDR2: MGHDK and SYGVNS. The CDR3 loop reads CASSEWEGAEGQYF. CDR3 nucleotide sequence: TGTGCCAGCAGTGAATGGGAAGGGGCGGAGGGGCAGTACTTC.

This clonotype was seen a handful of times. CDR3 DNA: TGCGCCAGCAGTCGAACTGACAGGTCTAACACCGGGGAGCTGTTTTTT. Protein: CASSRTDRSNTGELFF. The V call is TRBV5-1, the J call TRBJ2-2; D might be TRBD1 (6 bases). The germline gives CDR1 SGHRS, CDR2 YFSETQ. V was clipped by 5 bases and J by 2 bases, with 16 bases between them. The CDR3 length is 16 residues.